The 5 T cell receptor beta chains listed next were all sequenced from one sample in a study of cytomegalovirus exposure and HLA in healthy donors. Data came from immunoSEQ multiplex PCR; TCRdb stores just in-frame clones and leaves some out. The sample yields about 170,000 clones, just under 90% seen once. Sequenced sample: PBMCs. These TCRs come from a woman aged 25-40 years in good health and CMV-seronegative.

The chain employs TRBV10-2 and TRBJ1-1; TRBD1 is a possible D gene (5 bases). Trimming cost V 4 bases and J 2 bases, with 11 bases left between them. The CDR3 spans 14 residues. CDR1 is WSHSY, CDR2 SAAADI, per germline. The CDR3 here is CASSGKGQNTEAFF. The CDR3 coding sequence is TGCGCCAGCAGTGGTAAAGGACAAAACACTGAAGCTTTCTTT.

The V gene is TRBV5-1, the J gene TRBJ2-5, with D hard to call. Germline V lookup: CDR1 SGHRS, CDR2 YFSETQ. The CDR3 has 14 residues. The V end was cut by 1 base, the J end by 4 bases, with 11 bases between. The CDR3 region has the DNA TGCGCCAGCAGCTTGAGGCAGGCCCCAGAGACCCAGTACTTC. It specifies CASSLRQAPETQYF. The entire variable domain, with the rest obtained from reference TRBV5-1 and TRBJ2-5, is as follows: KAGVTQTPRYLIKTRGQQVTLSCSPISGHRSVSWYQQTPGQGLQFLFEYFSETQRNKGNFPGRFSGRQFSNSRSEMNVSTLELGDSALYLCASSLRQAPETQYFGPGTRLLVL.

The chain uses TRBV5-1 and TRBJ2-1; TRBD1 aligns across 7 bases. The V gene end was trimmed by 7 bases and the J gene end by 4 bases; junction bases not matched to a gene: 8. Germline CDR1 reads SGHRS; CDR2 reads YFSETQ. CDR3 size: 14 residues. CDR3 DNA: TGCGCCAGCCACCCGGGACAGTCTTACAATGAGCAGTTCTTC. Translation: CASHPGQSYNEQFF. Full variable domain (outside the CDR3, taken from reference TRBV5-1 and TRBJ2-1): KAGVTQTPRYLIKTRGQQVTLSCSPISGHRSVSWYQQTPGQGLQFLFEYFSETQRNKGNFPGRFSGRQFSNSRSEMNVSTLELGDSALYLCASHPGQSYNEQFFGPGTRLTVL.

V usage is TRBV11-1 and J usage is TRBJ2-7; 8 nucleotides match TRBD2. V trimming: 5 bases; J trimming: 0 bases; junction bases outside the gene matches: 6. This CDR3 is 15 amino acids long. Germline CDR1 and CDR2: SGHAT and FQDESV (reference sequence). For the CDR3, the DNA is TGTGCCAGCAGCAGTTTCGGGGGGGTCTCCTACGAGCAGTACTTC. Translating it yields CASSSFGGVSYEQYF.

There are a few counts of this clone. The rearrangement links TRBV6-4 to TRBJ2-3, with 7 positions matching TRBD2. The length of the CDR3 is 16 residues. CDR1 MRHNA and CDR2 SNTAGT come from the germline V gene. The V and J ends lost 3 bases and 0 bases, in that order; junction bases with no gene match: 6. The CDR3 DNA sequence: TGTGCCAGCAGTGAATTTGGCGGGGGTAGCACAGATACGCAGTATTTT. Encoded protein: CASSEFGGGSTDTQYF.